This section outlines one T cell receptor (beta chain) sequence together with its context. This sample was included in a study of shared clonotypes between healthy human individuals. Sequencing used immunoSEQ multiplex PCR; TCRdb keeps in-frame clones, though not all of them. The sample consists of roughly 2 million clones, 85% to 95% of them appearing once. The CDR3 sequence is 15 residues long. Germline V gene lookup returns CDR1 SGHNT and CDR2 YYREEE (reference sequence). Between the trimmed V and J ends, which lost 0 bases and 2 bases, there was a span of 9 bases. The clonotype was recovered from a man aged 18 to 35 in good health. The sequenced sample consisted of naive CD4+ T cells sorted from blood. Noted subset: CD45RA+ positively selected. The rearrangement uses TRBV5-4 and TRBJ2-1; possibly TRBD1 for D (5 bases). Here the CDR3 reads CASSLEGIAYNEQFF. In DNA form, the CDR3 reads TGTGCCAGCAGCTTGGAGGGGATCGCCTACAATGAGCAGTTCTTC.